The rows below give T cell receptor beta chains drawn from one sample of a study of identical twins. In TCRdb, the 5' RACE reads were re-called with MiXCR into one record per CDR3 protein. Of 700,000 or so distinct CDR3 sequences detected, 20% to 25% appear once; the ten largest clones hold approximately 4.3%. These data were also filed under a second study, of T cells expressing NK-cell markers.

The specimen was PBMCs. The receptors stem from a woman between 18 and 30 years old in good health. CDR3s leave out the opening cysteine and the closing phenylalanine or tryptophan.

cdr3_aa j_call v_call
ASSLRQRNTEAF TRBJ1-1 TRBV13
ASSQELEAGVEETQY TRBJ2-5 TRBV14
SAQVGTYNEQF TRBJ2-1 TRBV20-1
SVRGGVNTEAF TRBJ1-1 TRBV20-1
ASSHSQSSNYGYT TRBJ1-2 TRBV4-3
SARGSDGRDTQY TRBJ2-3 TRBV20-1
ASSHRLAGAEQY TRBJ2-7 TRBV4-3
SAPDRGRTDTGELF TRBJ2-2 TRBV20-1
ASRSRAFQETQY TRBJ2-5 TRBV6-1
ASSVEGTQY TRBJ2-5 TRBV9
SAPSSGHPGDEQF TRBJ2-1 TRBV20-1
ASSPAAFRSYNEQF TRBJ2-1 TRBV7-2
ASSWDRNPYEQY TRBJ2-7 TRBV7-9
SARASGWEQY TRBJ2-7 TRBV20-1
ASSFLYSETQY TRBJ2-5 TRBV7-7
SATRAGPEAF TRBJ1-1 TRBV29-1
ASSQGSPEETQY TRBJ2-5 TRBV3-1
ASSYVLNEQF TRBJ2-1 TRBV12-3/TRBV12-4
SVGEGSYGYT TRBJ1-2 TRBV29-1
ASSAGGETQY TRBJ2-5 TRBV11-2
ASSSTTSGRYEQY TRBJ2-7 TRBV6-5
ASSFDRDLRQETQY TRBJ2-5 TRBV7-9
ASSRRGQETQY TRBJ2-5 TRBV13
ASSLVGGARDTQY TRBJ2-3 TRBV5-1
ASSPLKRGGLQETQY TRBJ2-5 TRBV12-3/TRBV12-4
ASSTDYSNYEQY TRBJ2-7 TRBV7-2
SARIEYSTRDRDFLAQF TRBJ2-1 TRBV20-1
ASSYAPDGQLGYT TRBJ1-2 TRBV6-2/TRBV6-3
ASSLSENTGELF TRBJ2-2 TRBV7-2
SARVADRGTDSPLH TRBJ1-6 TRBV20-1
ASSLGQGNGELF TRBJ2-2 TRBV5-1
ASTSARGRLPEQY TRBJ2-7 TRBV28
SAPSSDRGSYNSPLH TRBJ1-6 TRBV20-1
ASSRQGNLDEQY TRBJ2-7 TRBV11-1
ASSFRATGNTEAF TRBJ1-1 TRBV6-5
ASSLVPTSGANVLT TRBJ2-6 TRBV5-1